This TCR beta chain was identified during a study of blood T cells in healthy people across ages (dated by TCRdb to about 2015). Regarding the complete study: In model experiments, roughly one uniquely barcoded TCR beta cDNA molecule per two T cells was captured by template switching. Donors were grouped into four age groups: young (average roughly 15 years), middle-aged (39), aged (around 56) and long-lived (approximately 75). The study measured age-related changes in TCR beta repertoire diversity using deep sequencing normalized with unique cDNA molecular identifiers. Two additional independent replicas of 1 million unique cDNA reads from the same blood draw were analyzed for two donors (one aged 18 to 30 and one aged 80 or older). To avoid experimental bias, donors of different ages were distributed randomly across sequencing lanes. The research as a whole found: Because donor CMV infection status was unknown, age-related changes in expanded clonotypes were potentially confounded. Conclusive comparison of naive and antigen-experienced compartments was prevented by the profiling of bulk unsorted PBMCs. Compared with the aged group, the long-lived group had more naive CD4+ T cells, fewer expanded clones and increased TCR diversity, a pattern suggesting age selection. There was a strong correlation between observed TCR beta diversity and the percentage of naive T cells measured by flow cytometry. Estimates of total diversity based on one million sequenced T cells were regarded as lower bounds and as underestimates. Observed TCR beta diversity per million T cells fell roughly linearly with age, and a significant reduction was already apparent by age roughly 40.

Donors were 35 to 40 systemically healthy Caucasian individuals from Russia aged roughly 6 to 100 years. Each donor gave 8.5 to 10 milliliters of peripheral blood, collected into EDTA-treated Vacutainer tubes. PBMCs were isolated by Ficoll-Paque density-gradient centrifugation, with at least 6.5 million obtained per sample. Trizol reagent was used to extract total RNA from the PBMCs, yielding at least 6 micrograms per sample. For every donor, flow cytometry on a PBMC aliquot measured the percentage of naive CD45RAhigh/CD27high T cells. Notes on this clonotype: The target of this receptor is not known. No quality values exist for individual bases; no much larger clone is one base distant.

Preparation of the library involved 5' RACE. A second roughly 6 to 12 cycle PCR used a sample-barcoded 5' primer and a J-beta primer mix. Each TCR beta cDNA molecule received a unique molecular identifier from a template-switch 5' adaptor carrying 12 random nucleotides. Each sample yielded at least 2.5 million CDR3-containing paired-end reads. The Mint cDNA synthesis kit, primed by a TRBC-specific oligonucleotide, was used to synthesize first-strand cDNA from all RNA. After uracil-DNA glycosylase treatment, a first 18-cycle PCR used universal primers M1SS and BC2_uni_R on all cDNA. The paper's data handling went like this. For normalization, 1 million high-quality reads were randomly selected from each sample, with every read carrying a distinct molecular identifier. Instead of being binned into consensus sequences, reads that shared molecular identifiers were thrown out. MiTCR, set to a Q25 quality threshold and the strictest error-elimination algorithm, was used for CDR3 identification, clonotype clustering and error correction. Lower-bound total TCR beta diversity was estimated with a nonparametric unseen species model using Euler transformation. TCRdb took the public reads, trimmed them with fastp at Q25, ran MiXCR for clone calling and kept in-frame beta chains. Identical CDR3 proteins give one entry, which carries the most common genes and DNA. TCRdb assigned the V and J calls; the authors' analysis was not used. Recorded for this sample are approximately 2,000,000 distinct CDR3 sequences; about two fifths of them occurred a single time. 20% to 25% of the sample goes to the ten largest clones.

Sequences were obtained from blood. The TCR comes from a human donor in good health.

The nucleotides read TGTGCCAGCAGTTACTCTGGGGCGAACACTGAAGCTTTCTTT. Its translation is CASSYSGANTEAFF. The sequence is built from TRBV6-6 and TRBJ1-1; tentative D gene TRBD1, with 5 bases matching. Cut back by 0 bases and 1 base, the V and J ends lie 6 bases apart. CDR1 and CDR2, looked up from the germline V gene (reference sequence), are MNHNY and SVGAGI. Reading from cysteine to phenylalanine, the CDR3 counts 14 amino acids. Only CDR3 DNA remains: 42 bases, in frame from the first base.